This is a list of T cell receptor beta chains from one sample in a study of a mutant IDH1 vaccine in newly diagnosed glioma. TCRdb's table, derived via immunoSEQ multiplex PCR, lists solely in-frame clones and lacks some. The sample holds fewer than 50,000 clones; roughly 78% are singletons and the top ten take 7.5% to 9.5%. The sequences come from PBMCs, collected from a glioma patient treated with radiotherapy, temozolomide or both. The origin of the receptors is a middle-aged man with glioma. Some clones in this sample may be carry-over from other donors' samples. Each CDR3 is given with its conserved first and last residue. D genes are given only for firm matches. A row's size may be missing; if present it is once, few, many or a size class.

D gene | J gene | V gene | clone size | CDR3 protein | CDR3 DNA
. | TRBJ2-1 | TRBV7-9 | . | CASTPLVWGSSYNEQFF | TGTGCCAGCACCCCCCTTGTTTGGGGGAGCTCCTACAATGAGCAGTTCTTC
. | TRBJ2-7 | TRBV14 | once | CASSQEDSKYEQYF | TGTGCCAGCAGCCAAGAAGACAGCAAATACGAGCAGTACTTC
. | TRBJ1-1 | TRBV29-1 | . | CSVGGLSTEAFF | TGCAGCGTTGGCGGGCTGAGCACTGAAGCTTTCTTT
. | TRBJ1-2 | TRBV2 | few | CASSEGLNGAYTF | TGTGCCAGCAGTGAGGGGCTGAACGGCGCCTACACCTTC
. | TRBJ1-5 | TRBV7-2 | . | CASSSSGGSGPGQPQHF | TGTGCCAGCAGCTCCTCCGGCGGCTCTGGGCCGGGACAGCCCCAGCATTTT
TRBD1 | TRBJ1-2 | TRBV5-4 | . | CASRRTGGGGYTF | TGTGCCAGCAGGCGGACAGGGGGCGGTGGCTACACCTTC
. | TRBJ2-7 | TRBV19 | . | CASSRAGEQSYEQYF | TGTGCCAGTAGTCGGGCTGGGGAGCAATCCTACGAGCAGTACTTC
. | TRBJ2-5 | TRBV6-6 | . | CASSYSTKAETQYF | TGTGCCAGCAGTTACTCAACAAAGGCGGAGACCCAGTACTTC
TRBD1 | TRBJ2-7 | TRBV4-2 | few | CASSQDGDSYYEQYF | TGTGCCAGCAGCCAAGATGGGGACAGCTACTACGAGCAGTACTTC
. | TRBJ1-5 | TRBV6-5 | once | CASKGGADQPQHF | TGTGCCTCGAAAGGGGGGGCGGATCAGCCCCAGCATTTT
. | TRBJ1-1 | TRBV5-1 | . | CASSLGHGGGKTEAFF | TGCGCCAGCAGCCTCGGACACGGAGGGGGTAAGACTGAAGCTTTCTTT
. | TRBJ1-1 | TRBV2 | . | CASTATRHYTEAFF | TGTGCCAGCACCGCAACACGACACTACACTGAAGCTTTCTTT
. | TRBJ1-5 | TRBV13 | . | CASSLGGAGAAPQHF | TGTGCCAGCAGCTTAGGCGGGGCAGGGGCGGCGCCCCAGCATTTT
. | TRBJ1-5 | TRBV4-2 | . | CASSHDGNQPQHF | TGTGCCAGCAGCCATGACGGTAATCAGCCCCAGCATTTT
. | TRBJ1-1 | TRBV7-9 | few | CASRGPDGAFF | TGTGCCAGCCGGGGACCGGACGGGGCTTTCTTT
TRBD2 | TRBJ2-1 | TRBV18 | . | CASSPWEGPTYNEQFF | TGTGCCAGCTCACCCTGGGAGGGGCCCACCTACAATGAGCAGTTCTTC
TRBD2 | TRBJ2-7 | TRBV7-2 | . | CASSLGGGRWNYEQYF | TGTGCCAGCAGCTTAGGGGGGGGACGGTGGAACTACGAGCAGTACTTC
. | TRBJ1-1 | TRBV11-2 | . | CASSLEGSTEAFF | TGTGCCAGCAGCTTAGAGGGGTCCACTGAAGCTTTCTTT
. | TRBJ1-1 | TRBV2 | few | CASSLDRTEAFF | TGTGCCAGCAGCCTAGACAGGACTGAAGCTTTCTTT